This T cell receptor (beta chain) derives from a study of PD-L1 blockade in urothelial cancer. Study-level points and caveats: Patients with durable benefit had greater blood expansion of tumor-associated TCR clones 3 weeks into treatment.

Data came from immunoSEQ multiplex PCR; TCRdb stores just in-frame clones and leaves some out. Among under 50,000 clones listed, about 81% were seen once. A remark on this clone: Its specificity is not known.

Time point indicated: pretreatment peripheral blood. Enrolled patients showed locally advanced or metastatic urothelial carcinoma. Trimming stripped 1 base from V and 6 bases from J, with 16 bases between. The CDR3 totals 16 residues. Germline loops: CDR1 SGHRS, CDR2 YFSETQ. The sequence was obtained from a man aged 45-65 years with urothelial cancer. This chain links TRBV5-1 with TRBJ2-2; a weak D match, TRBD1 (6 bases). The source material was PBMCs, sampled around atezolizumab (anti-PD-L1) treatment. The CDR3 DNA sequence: TGCGCCAGCAGCTTGCGGGACACTCGAGCGTCCGGGGAGCTGTTTTTT. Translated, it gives CASSLRDTRASGELFF.